This TCR beta chain was captured in a study of early T cells in non-severe SARS-CoV-2 infection. On the study more broadly: Sequencing of bulk RNA from unsorted whole blood was done, without chain pairing.

TCRdb processed the 5' RACE reads anew with MiXCR; each CDR3 protein has one entry. The table includes about 64,000 distinct CDR3 sequences, 11% detected once. This CDR3 has 16 amino acids. The germline V gene encodes CDR1 SNHLY and CDR2 FYNNEI. With 3 bases removed from V and 0 bases from J, the gap between germline ends came to 12 bases. This clonotype has a handful of counts. The input for sequencing was whole blood, taken at baseline. The TCR was taken from an adult who was a healthcare worker with PCR-confirmed SARS-CoV-2 infection or an uninfected control (not recorded which). The chain has TRBV2 and TRBJ1-5; D possibly corresponds to TRBD1 (5 bases). CDR3 amino acids: CASSDNGGYSNQPQHF. The CDR3, as DNA: TGTGCCAGCAGTGATAACGGGGGATATAGCAATCAGCCCCAGCATTTT.